This T cell receptor (beta chain) was captured in a study of T cell changes during pregnancy in multiple sclerosis. The assay was immunoSEQ multiplex PCR, and TCRdb's table has in-frame clones only and misses some. Here the sample spans approximately 97,000 clones, 90% being singletons. Losses at the gene ends were 5 bases for V and 4 bases for J; bases not matched to a gene: 6. Germline values: CDR1 MNHNS, CDR2 SASEGT. This CDR3 has 15 residues. This receptor was obtained from a female donor in good health, enrolled as a control in a pregnancy study. Specimen: peripheral blood, collected in the second trimester of pregnancy. The rearrangement uses TRBV6-1 and TRBJ2-1, with 9 bases matching TRBD2. The CDR3 here is CASSRGGRGYNEQFF. The CDR3 DNA sequence: TGTGCCAGCAGTAGGGGCGGGAGGGGGTACAATGAGCAGTTCTTC.